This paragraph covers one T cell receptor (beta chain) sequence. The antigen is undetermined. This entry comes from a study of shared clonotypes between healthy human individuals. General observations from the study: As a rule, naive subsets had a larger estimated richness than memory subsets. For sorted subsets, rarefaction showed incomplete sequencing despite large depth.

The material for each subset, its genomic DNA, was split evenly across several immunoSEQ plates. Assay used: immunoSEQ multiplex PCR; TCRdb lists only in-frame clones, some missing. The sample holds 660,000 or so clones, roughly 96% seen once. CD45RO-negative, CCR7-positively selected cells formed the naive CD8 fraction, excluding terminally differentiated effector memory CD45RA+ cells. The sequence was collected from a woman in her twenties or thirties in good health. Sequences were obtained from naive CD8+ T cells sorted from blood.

CDR3 sequence reads: CASSVGPGLAGGTSYNEQFF. The CDR3 DNA reads as TGTGCCAGTTCCGTCGGACCGGGACTAGCGGGAGGGACTTCCTACAATGAGCAGTTCTTC. The J gene is TRBJ2-1, the V gene TRBV19; TRBD2 matches at 16 bases. CDR3 length: 20 residues. V was clipped by 8 bases and J by 1 base; unmatched bases: 14. CDR1 is LNHDA and CDR2 is SQIVND in the germline V gene (reference sequence).